Reported below is one T cell receptor (beta chain). The sample is drawn from a study of control samples from healthy donors and cancer patients. CDR1 is LGHNA, CDR2 YNFKEQ, per germline. Between the trimmed V and J ends, which lost 1 base and 9 bases, there was a span of 16 bases. The CDR3 is 16 residues long. Libraries were prepared by immunoSEQ multiplex PCR; TCRdb keeps only in-frame clonotypes and omits some of them. This sample has 52,000 or so clones, with roughly 92% found just once. The sequenced sample consisted of blood. The genes are TRBV4-2 and TRBJ1-6; a possible D gene is TRBD1 (6 bases). This TCR derives from a man younger than 45 in good health. This CDR3 is CASSQGRQGLGSPLHF. The CDR3 DNA follows: TGTGCCAGCAGCCAAGGGCGGCAGGGGTTGGGTTCACCCCTCCACTTT.